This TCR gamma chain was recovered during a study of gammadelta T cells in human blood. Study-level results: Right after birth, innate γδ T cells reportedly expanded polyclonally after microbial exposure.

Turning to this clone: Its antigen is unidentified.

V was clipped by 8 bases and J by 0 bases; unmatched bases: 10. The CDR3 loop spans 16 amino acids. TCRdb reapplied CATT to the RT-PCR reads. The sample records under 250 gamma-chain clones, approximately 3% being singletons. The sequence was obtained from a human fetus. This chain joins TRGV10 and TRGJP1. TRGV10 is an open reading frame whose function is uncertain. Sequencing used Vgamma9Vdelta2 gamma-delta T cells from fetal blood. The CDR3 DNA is TGTGCTGCGTGGGATTACCCATATACCACTGGTTGGTTCAAGATATTT. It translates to CAAWDYPYTTGWFKIF.